The clone carrying this T cell receptor beta chain was seen a handful of times. Its specificity is unknown. PBMCs, the starting material, were the source of sorted CD4+ and CD8+ T cells. This entry comes from a study of CD8+ T cells in alopecia areata. The wider study: The study gave treated patients oral tofacitinib at 5 to 10 mg twice daily. Study-wide results and limits: Affected lesional scalp, above all in alopecia totalis/universalis, was more clonal than normal scalp. Clarity of TCR sharing across patients fell short of that in mice, possibly HLA-related.

RNA, once extracted, was reverse transcribed into cDNA for use as the sequencing template. Profiling relied on immunoSEQ multiplex PCR, and the TCRdb table lists in-frame clones only, not all of them. The table has about 180,000 clones, approximately 70% seen once; the top ten hold about an eighth. The receptor was derived from a human donor with alopecia areata. The sample here was CD8+ T cells sorted from blood, taken at week 0.

CDR3 protein: CASSSIPGHITDTQYF. CDR3 coding DNA: TGCGCCAGCAGCTCCATACCGGGACACATCACAGATACGCAGTATTTT. The genes are TRBV5-1 and TRBJ2-3; D perhaps matches TRBD1 (6 bases). CDR1 and CDR2 from the germline V gene are SGHRS and YFSETQ. The length of the CDR3 is 16 residues. Trimming removed 3 bases at V and 2 bases at J, with 16 bases between.